This is a list of T cell receptor beta chains from one sample in a study of shared clonotypes between healthy human individuals. The assay was immunoSEQ multiplex PCR, and TCRdb's table has in-frame clones only and misses some. The sample includes a few million clones, over 90% seen only once; the top ten take around 0.4%. The material sequenced was naive CD4+ T cells from PBMCs. The receptors originated from a young man in good health. Some clones in this sample may be carry-over from other donors' samples. The conserved cysteine and the conserved F or W are not part of the CDR3 here. Expanded clones are given a class, and other clones once, few, many or no size at all.

v_gene: TRBV15
len: 13
abundance: -
CDR3aa: ATSRESATNYGYT

v_gene: TRBV5-1
len: 12
abundance: -
CDR3aa: ASSPDRVGQPQH

v_gene: TRBV18
len: 13
abundance: -
CDR3aa: ASPQDRGPTGELF

v_gene: TRBV7-2
len: 10
abundance: -
CDR3aa: ASSLGRYEQY

v_gene: TRBV10-3
len: 16
abundance: -
CDR3aa: AISEGAPARSRAGEQY

v_gene: TRBV15
len: 12
abundance: -
CDR3aa: ATSREWDEQPQH

v_gene: TRBV7-3
len: 13
abundance: -
CDR3aa: ASSLAPGQYTEAF

v_gene: TRBV4-3
len: 13
abundance: once
CDR3aa: ASSQKLPGNYGYT

v_gene: TRBV18
len: 12
abundance: -
CDR3aa: ASSPEGGRETQY

v_gene: TRBV10-2
len: 15
abundance: -
CDR3aa: ASRRGGPDTSAYEQY

v_gene: TRBV5-1
len: 15
abundance: -
CDR3aa: ASSVNPPGQGVGEQY

v_gene: TRBV4-1
len: 11
abundance: -
CDR3aa: ASSRARAEKLF

v_gene: TRBV5-1
len: 11
abundance: -
CDR3aa: ASSAGTQETQY

v_gene: TRBV28
len: 13
abundance: -
CDR3aa: ASSLTQLGNQPQH

v_gene: TRBV5-6
len: 17
abundance: -
CDR3aa: ASSLAGLAGGRVFREQF

v_gene: TRBV5-4
len: 16
abundance: -
CDR3aa: ASSLGLAGTNSYNEQF

v_gene: TRBV11-3
len: 14
abundance: -
CDR3aa: ASSLGTGLSGNTIY

v_gene: TRBV6-6
len: 11
abundance: -
CDR3aa: ASSYGQGDEQY

v_gene: TRBV7-9
len: 12
abundance: few
CDR3aa: ASSLGGDSDTQY

v_gene: TRBV5-1
len: 13
abundance: -
CDR3aa: ASSLEAGGGYEQF

v_gene: TRBV28
len: 12
abundance: -
CDR3aa: ASTTPLANQPQH

v_gene: TRBV18
len: 12
abundance: -
CDR3aa: ASSPASGTETQY

v_gene: TRBV6-5
len: 13
abundance: -
CDR3aa: ASSRLRGSSYEQY

v_gene: TRBV28
len: 12
abundance: -
CDR3aa: ASSSPGQNYGYT

v_gene: TRBV6-1
len: 11
abundance: -
CDR3aa: ASTLAVLNEQF

v_gene: TRBV19
len: 12
abundance: -
CDR3aa: ASSHPRGQGEQF

v_gene: TRBV21-1
len: 12
abundance: -
CDR3aa: ASSNGTGATEAF

v_gene: TRBV10-3
len: 10
abundance: -
CDR3aa: AIRGRGESAF

v_gene: TRBV6-6
len: 12
abundance: -
CDR3aa: ASSYLQPSYEQY

v_gene: TRBV9
len: 11
abundance: -
CDR3aa: ASSPGAQETQY

v_gene: TRBV7-2
len: 12
abundance: -
CDR3aa: ASSLVGGNTEAF

v_gene: TRBV6-1
len: 11
abundance: -
CDR3aa: ASSARGPGELF

v_gene: TRBV5-1
len: 14
abundance: -
CDR3aa: ASSLARREGRDEQF

v_gene: TRBV25-1
len: 14
abundance: -
CDR3aa: ASSEYGGRAPDTQY